Presented here are 11 T cell receptor beta chains from one specimen sequenced in a study of blood T cell repertoires in COVID-19. Some clones are missing from TCRdb's copy, which holds only in-frame ones; the method was immunoSEQ multiplex PCR. The data contain roughly 500,000 clones, 70% to 90% of them singletons. Input material: peripheral blood. Every receptor here comes from a human donor in a cohort sampled during active COVID-19.

The V and J genes are TRBV18 and TRBJ2-1; TRBD1 is a possible D gene (6 bases). Per germline, CDR1 KGHSH and CDR2 LQKENI. With 10 bases removed from V and 8 bases from J, the gap between germline ends came to 24 bases. The CDR3 covers 15 residues. DNA for the CDR3: TGTGCCACCCCGACGACAGGACGCGCTGGGGATGAGCAGTTCTTC. It is translated as CATPTTGRAGDEQFF.

V is TRBV7-2 and J is TRBJ2-1; weak D call: TRBD2 (6 bases). Germline CDR1 and CDR2: SGHTA and FQGNSA. The CDR3 length is 16 residues. V was shortened by 0 bases and J by 3 bases, with 12 bases between the two germline ends. This CDR3 reads CASSLAGGFLYNEQFF. The CDR3 DNA reads TGTGCCAGCAGCTTAGCGGGAGGCTTCCTCTACAATGAGCAGTTCTTC.

The chain has TRBV7-7 and TRBJ2-1, with TRBD2 identical over 10 bases. The germline V gene encodes CDR1 SSHAT and CDR2 FNYEAQ (reference sequence). The CDR3 has 14 amino acids. CDR3 nucleotides: TGTGCTAGCGGACCAGCGGGAGGGGACAATGAGCAGTTCTTC. Protein product: CASGPAGGDNEQFF.

The CDR3 region is CASSPDRHEAFF. The CDR3, as DNA: TGTGCCAGCTCGCCGGACAGACATGAAGCTTTCTTT. The chain couples TRBV3-1 (or the pseudogene TRBV3-2) to TRBJ1-1; weak D call: TRBD1 (6 bases). The CDR3 has 12 residues. The V end lost 8 bases, the J end lost 7 bases, and 14 bases lay between the germline ends. In germline, CDR1 is LGHDT, CDR2 YNNKEL (reference sequence).

The chain links TRBV29-1 to TRBJ2-1; the D gene is possibly TRBD1 (6 bases). From germline, CDR1 is SQVTM and CDR2 ANQGSEA. This CDR3 contains 12 residues. Between the trimmed V and J ends, which lost 4 bases and 7 bases, there was a span of 11 bases. This CDR3 is CSVGTDGNEQFF. The CDR3 nucleotides are TGCAGCGTTGGGACAGATGGGAATGAGCAGTTCTTC.

The genes are TRBV18 and TRBJ2-1; 11 bases are a match to TRBD2. The junction had 10 bases not matched to a gene; V was cut back by 2 bases and J by 7 bases. The CDR3 consists of 17 residues. Germline CDR1 KGHSH, CDR2 LQKENI. The CDR3 spells CASSPSTSGSSGNEQFF. The DNA of the CDR3 is TGTGCCAGCTCACCATCAACTAGCGGGAGCAGTGGGAATGAGCAGTTCTTC.

The chain has TRBV6-5 and TRBJ1-1; 9 bases fit TRBD1. V shed 4 bases, J shed 7 bases, and the junction held 4 bases outside the gene matches. The CDR3 extends over 13 amino acids. Germline CDR1 reads MNHEY; CDR2 reads SVGAGI. This chain's CDR3 is CASSSDRGIEAFF. In DNA form, the CDR3 reads TGTGCCAGCAGTTCGGACAGGGGAATTGAAGCTTTCTTT.

The J gene is TRBJ1-5, the V gene TRBV28, with D possibly being TRBD1 (5 bases). V gave up 8 bases and J gave up 7 bases, with 15 bases separating them. CDR3 length: 13 residues. Looked up from germline, CDR1 is MDHEN and CDR2 is SYDVKM. CDR3 in amino acids: CASRATGLQPQHF. DNA for the CDR3: TGTGCCAGCCGCGCCACAGGCCTCCAGCCCCAGCATTTT.

The chain links TRBV12-3 or TRBV12-4 to TRBJ2-7; TRBD2 might be the D (5 bases). This CDR3 region has 11 residues. V was clipped by 8 bases and J by 6 bases, with 11 bases between them. The CDR3 spells CASWRSSEQYF. DNA of the CDR3: TGTGCCAGCTGGAGGAGTAGCGAGCAGTACTTC.

V is TRBV6-2 or TRBV6-3 and J is TRBJ2-1; D not certain. This CDR3 is built from 15 residues. V was pared by 4 bases and J by 0 bases, with 10 bases between. The germline V gene encodes CDR1 MNHEY and CDR2 SVGEGT. The chain's CDR3 is CASSSPYGSYNEQFF. The CDR3 bases are TGTGCCAGCAGTTCCCCCTACGGCTCCTACAATGAGCAGTTCTTC.

The CDR3 protein is CASSSRCTNEKLFF. CDR3 sequence (DNA): TGTGCCAGCAGCAGTCGGTGTACGAATGAAAAACTGTTTTTT. This chain links TRBV21-1 with TRBJ1-4. TRBV21-1 is an annotated pseudogene. The CDR3 contains 14 residues.